These 2 T cell receptor beta chains were all obtained from the same sample, sequenced in a study of blood T cell repertoires in COVID-19. Sequenced by immunoSEQ multiplex PCR; TCRdb stores in-frame clones only, minus some. Here the sample spans approximately 290,000 clones, about 85% being singletons. Material for sequencing was peripheral blood. These receptors all stem from a human donor with COVID-19, enrolled during active disease. The donor label of this sample is uncertain.

V usage is TRBV12-3 or TRBV12-4 and J usage is TRBJ1-1; perhaps TRBD1 as D (6 bases). This CDR3 comprises 12 residues. V was trimmed by 6 bases and J by 5 bases, leaving 10 bases between them. CDR3 in DNA: TGTGCCAGCAGACCGACAGGTACTGAAGCTTTCTTT. It specifies CASRPTGTEAFF.

The CDR3 here is CASSSGQSYGYTF. CDR3 bases: TGTGCCAGCAGTTCTGGACAGTCCTATGGCTACACCTTC. The V call is TRBV2, the J call TRBJ1-2; TRBD1 might be the D (6 bases). Germline-derived CDR1 and CDR2 are SNHLY and FYNNEI. Trimming cost V 5 bases and J 4 bases, with 11 bases left between them. The CDR3 runs to 13 residues.